This TCR beta chain was sequenced in a study of shared clonotypes between healthy human individuals. Study details: The composition of the donors was a couple of women and a few men aged 18 to 49.

A remark on this clone: The antigen is undetermined.

The germline V gene encodes CDR1 MNHEY and CDR2 SVGAGI. Trimming stripped 6 bases from V and 7 bases from J, with 10 bases between. This CDR3 is built from 11 residues. Study-level points and caveats: The study drew on few donors, limiting represented genetic and exposure-history diversity.

Sequencing was performed with immunoSEQ multiplex PCR; in TCRdb, only in-frame clones are kept and a portion is missing. The sample holds 400,000 to 500,000 clones, about 80% seen once. The sequence was collected from a woman between 40 and 50 years old in good health. Some clones in this sample may be carry-over from other donors' samples. The sample comprised PBMCs. The chain carries TRBV6-5 and TRBJ2-7; D not certain. The CDR3 protein is CASSLAGEQYF. DNA for the CDR3: TGTGCCAGCAGCCTGGCCGGGGAGCAGTACTTC.